The 3 T cell receptor beta chains below all came from one sample that was sequenced in a study of T cell repertoires in cytomegalovirus infection. In TCRdb, the reads were re-called with MiXCR into one record per CDR3 protein. Among about half a million distinct CDR3 sequences listed, around 30% were seen once. Antigens of these TCRs are unknown. Here the sequenced sample was cultured PBMCs, taken from culture after CMV antigen stimulation. Receptor source: a human donor in good health (CMV status not recorded). Some clones in this sample may be carry-over from other donors' samples.

This clonotype has a handful of counts. This chain joins TRBV11-2 and TRBJ2-3; tentative D call: TRBD1 (6 bases). The CDR3 sequence is 17 residues long. Germline V lookup: CDR1 SGHAT, CDR2 FQNNGV. V lost 2 bases and J 0 bases, leaving 15 bases between the germline ends. CDR3 sequence (DNA): TGTGCCAGCAGCTTATTCCTGGACAGAGCTAGCACAGATACGCAGTATTTT. It yields the protein CASSLFLDRASTDTQYF.

The chain combines TRBV7-2 with TRBJ2-3; 9 nucleotides line up with TRBD2. In germline, CDR1 is SGHTA, CDR2 FQGNSA. The CDR3 spans 17 residues. Trimming at V came to 4 bases and at J to 2 bases, leaving 10 bases not matched to a gene. CDR3 nucleotides: TGTGCCAGCAGCTCATCCCTTGCGGGAGGGGCCACAGATACGCAGTATTTT. Encoded protein: CASSSSLAGGATDTQYF.

This clonotype was counted once. The gene calls are TRBV4-3 and TRBJ1-5, with D tentatively TRBD1 (5 bases). The CDR3 contains 14 residues. V shed 2 bases and J shed 6 bases, with 11 bases lying between them. Looked up from germline, CDR1 is LGHNA and CDR2 is YSLEER. In DNA form, the CDR3 reads TGCGCCAGCAGCCAACAGCAGGGTTTTCAGCCCCAGCATTTT. Its translation is CASSQQQGFQPQHF.